One and the same sample provided the 21 T cell receptor beta chains below, sequenced in a study of cytomegalovirus exposure and HLA in healthy donors. The assay was immunoSEQ multiplex PCR, and TCRdb's table has in-frame clones only and misses some. The sample lists over 150,000 clones, roughly 86% occurring once. The source material was PBMCs. The receptor set was obtained from a young man in good health and CMV-seropositive.

The chain combines TRBV7-2 with TRBJ2-1; 10 bases match TRBD2. The CDR3 is made up of 15 amino acids. The germline gives CDR1 SGHTA, CDR2 FQGNSA. V lost 1 base to trimming and J lost 9 bases; unmatched junction nucleotides: 6. This CDR3 is CASSLGTSGTTEQFF. CDR3 coding DNA: TGTGCCAGCAGCTTAGGTACTAGCGGGACTACTGAGCAGTTCTTC.

The rearrangement uses TRBV6-1 and TRBJ2-5; 8 nucleotides align to TRBD1. The junction had 12 bases not matched to a gene; V was cut back by 7 bases and J by 5 bases. CDR3 length: 15 residues. CDR1 and CDR2 (germline): MNHNS, SASEGT. CDR3 sequence reads: CASKVLDRGWETQYF. CDR3 DNA sequence: TGTGCCAGCAAAGTTCTAGACAGGGGTTGGGAGACCCAGTACTTC.

The chain has TRBV5-6 and TRBJ2-3; D remains ambiguous. The CDR3 has 13 amino acids. V lost 2 bases and J lost 1, with 5 bases in between. Germline CDR1 reads SGHDT; CDR2 reads YYEEEE. The CDR3 region is CASSFYGTDTQYF. The CDR3 coding sequence is TGTGCCAGCAGCTTTTATGGCACAGATACGCAGTATTTT.

Note on this clone: Relative to the germline gene, one junction end is altered; a read error may explain this. This rearrangement joins TRBV18 to TRBJ2-1; TRBD1 matches 12 bases. Germline lookup yields CDR1 KGHSH and CDR2 LQKENI. The CDR3 runs 15 residues. CDR3 nucleotide sequence: TGTGCCAGCTCAGCACCGGGACAGGGGGCTGATGAGCAGTTCTTC. It yields the protein CASSAPGQGADEQFF.

V and J are TRBV10-3 and TRBJ2-4, with D possibly being TRBD1 (6 bases). Germline lookup yields CDR1 ENHRY and CDR2 SYGVKD. Between the trimmed V and J ends, which lost 3 bases and 7 bases, there was a span of 13 bases. The length of the CDR3 is 14 residues. The CDR3 loop is CAISEWTDMNIQYF. DNA for the CDR3: TGTGCCATCAGTGAATGGACAGACATGAACATTCAGTACTTC.

The CDR3 nucleotides read TGTGCCATCAGTGATTTGGGACAGGGTAATCAGCCCCAGCATTTT. The encoded protein is CAISDLGQGNQPQHF. The chain joins TRBV10-3 to TRBJ1-5, with 9 positions matching TRBD1. The CDR3 sequence is 15 residues long. Germline lookup yields CDR1 ENHRY and CDR2 SYGVKD. Trimming at V came to 3 bases and at J to 4 bases, leaving 4 bases not matched to a gene.

The rearrangement links TRBV7-3 to TRBJ2-5; 9 bases fit TRBD2. The CDR3 covers 16 residues. Germline V gene lookup returns CDR1 SGHTA and CDR2 FQGTGA. J gave up 5 bases and V 0 bases, and 7 bases lay outside the gene matches. The CDR3 DNA reads as TGTGCCAGCAGCTTAACGGGGCTAGCGGGATTGGAGACCCAGTACTTC. Amino acids: CASSLTGLAGLETQYF.

The chain uses TRBV18 and TRBJ1-4; TRBD1 agrees at 7 bases. CDR1 is KGHSH, CDR2 LQKENI, per germline. J lost 3 bases, V lost 3 bases, and 4 bases had no gene match. The CDR3 length is 15 residues. As DNA, the CDR3 is TGTGCCAGCTCACCTAGGGGGCTGGCTAATGAAAAACTGTTTTTT. It specifies CASSPRGLANEKLFF.

The chain couples TRBV29-1 to TRBJ1-4; possible D gene TRBD1, 5 bases. Germline V CDR1 and CDR2: SQVTM, ANQGSEA. The CDR3 is 11 amino acids. The V end was cut by 4 bases, the J end by 8 bases, with 8 bases between. Written as DNA, the CDR3 is TGCAGCGTTGGAGCAGGGGAAAAACTGTTTTTT. Translating it yields CSVGAGEKLFF.

The V gene is TRBV6-1, the J gene TRBJ2-7, with 12 bases fitting TRBD2. Trimming removed 4 bases from V and 5 bases from J; junction bases left unmatched: 6. From germline, CDR1 is MNHNS and CDR2 SASEGT. This CDR3 is built from 15 residues. The CDR3 here is CASSARTSGNNEQYF. The CDR3 DNA reads TGTGCCAGCAGTGCGCGGACTAGCGGGAATAACGAGCAGTACTTC.

A word on this clone: Distinct nucleotide sequences in the sample also encode this CDR3. The chain combines TRBV5-1 with TRBJ1-2, with D unclear. V was clipped by 1 base and J by 4 bases, with 5 bases between them. The CDR3 loop spans 12 amino acids. The V gene's germline CDR1 is SGHRS and CDR2 YFSETQ. The CDR3 reads CASSLSSYGYTF. The CDR3 bases are TGCGCCAGCAGCTTGTCGAGCTATGGCTACACCTTC.

The chain has TRBV9 and TRBJ1-2, with D possibly TRBD1 on 6 matching bases. Between the trimmed V and J ends, which lost 0 bases and 6 bases, there was a span of 12 bases. CDR3 length equals 14 residues. CDR1 SGDLS and CDR2 YYNGEE come from the germline V gene. Here the CDR3 DNA reads TGTGCCAGCAGCGTAGGGCAAAACAGGGATGGCTACACCTTC. The encoded protein is CASSVGQNRDGYTF.

The V gene is TRBV25-1, the J gene TRBJ1-5; D remains unclear. CDR1 is MGHDK and CDR2 is SYGVNS in the germline V gene. This CDR3 has 15 amino acids. V lost 3 bases and J lost 3, with 12 bases in between. CDR3 DNA sequence: TGTGCCAGCAGTGATAGCAGGAGGGTCAATCAGCCCCAGCATTTT. It translates to CASSDSRRVNQPQHF.

This clone was counted only a few times. The CDR3 DNA reads as TGTGCCAGCAGCCAGGCGACAGGGGGCGGAAATCAGCCCCAGCATTTT. Translation gives CASSQATGGGNQPQHF. This chain links TRBV7-8 with TRBJ1-5, with TRBD1 identical over 10 bases. This CDR3 is 16 amino acids long. In germline, CDR1 is SGHVS, CDR2 FQNEAQ. Trimming cost V 5 bases and J 4 bases; bases outside gene matches: 8.

The chain joins TRBV29-1 to TRBJ1-2, with a possible D match to TRBD1 (5 bases). The ends were cut back, 1 base at V and 0 bases at J, with 6 bases in the middle. CDR1 and CDR2 (germline): SQVTM, ANQGSEA. The CDR3 is 13 amino acids. The CDR3 coding sequence is TGCAGCGTTGAAGGGGACTCTAACTATGGCTACACCTTC. It encodes CSVEGDSNYGYTF.

The CDR3 region has the DNA TGTGCCAGCAGCTTACTGACTAGCGGGAACAATGAGCAGTTCTTC. Protein product: CASSLLTSGNNEQFF. The genes are TRBV11-2 and TRBJ2-1; 11 positions match TRBD2. The CDR3 consists of 15 residues. Germline V gene data show CDR1 as SGHAT and CDR2 as FQNNGV. V lost 2 bases and J lost 5; bases outside the gene matches: 2.

J is TRBJ2-7 and V is TRBV7-8; the match to TRBD1 covers 9 bases. The CDR3 extends over 15 amino acids. Trimming removed 1 base from V and 6 bases from J; junction bases left unmatched: 7. The germline V gene has CDR1 SGHVS and CDR2 FQNEAQ. For the CDR3, the DNA is TGTGCCAGCAGCTTAGTGGACAGGGGATCGTCCGAGCAGTACTTC. It translates to CASSLVDRGSSEQYF.

J is TRBJ2-7 and V is TRBV2, with 7 nucleotides matching TRBD2. Germline V gene sequence: CDR1 SNHLY, CDR2 FYNNEI. The CDR3 covers 15 residues. V gave up 3 bases and J gave up 2 bases; unmatched junction bases: 7. The CDR3 region is CASSDREGLPYEQYF. Written as DNA, the CDR3 is TGTGCCAGCAGTGACCGAGAGGGACTACCCTACGAGCAGTACTTC. The whole variable domain, filled in from reference TRBV2 and TRBJ2-7, reads EPEVTQTPSHQVTQMGQEVILRCVPISNHLYFYWYRQILGQKVEFLVSFYNNEISEKSEIFDDQFSVERPDGSNFTLKIRSTKLEDSAMYFCASSDREGLPYEQYFGPGTRLTVT.

V and J are TRBV28 and TRBJ2-1, with a possible D match to TRBD1 (6 bases). CDR3 size: 15 residues. CDR1 is MDHEN and CDR2 is SYDVKM in the germline V gene. The V end was cut by 6 bases, the J end by 8 bases, with 20 bases between. The CDR3 sequence: CASRPTGLGSDEQFF. Here the CDR3 DNA reads TGTGCCAGCAGACCTACAGGGTTGGGGTCTGATGAGCAGTTCTTC.

The chain joins TRBV30 to TRBJ2-6; TRBD1 is a possible D gene (6 bases). The germline V gene encodes CDR1 GTSNPN and CDR2 SVGIG (reference sequence). The CDR3 is made up of 14 amino acids. Trimming cost V 3 bases and J 2 bases, with 8 bases left between them. This CDR3 is CAWSTGTGANVLTF. The CDR3 DNA sequence: TGTGCCTGGAGCACAGGGACTGGGGCCAACGTCCTGACTTTC.

The V and J genes are TRBV6-1 and TRBJ1-1; D uncertain. Germline values: CDR1 MNHNS, CDR2 SASEGT. The CDR3 runs to 13 residues. V lost 0 bases, J lost 3 bases, and 5 bases lay in between. CDR3 coding DNA: TGTGCCAGCAGTGAAGCAGTAGACACTGAAGCTTTCTTT. Translating it yields CASSEAVDTEAFF.